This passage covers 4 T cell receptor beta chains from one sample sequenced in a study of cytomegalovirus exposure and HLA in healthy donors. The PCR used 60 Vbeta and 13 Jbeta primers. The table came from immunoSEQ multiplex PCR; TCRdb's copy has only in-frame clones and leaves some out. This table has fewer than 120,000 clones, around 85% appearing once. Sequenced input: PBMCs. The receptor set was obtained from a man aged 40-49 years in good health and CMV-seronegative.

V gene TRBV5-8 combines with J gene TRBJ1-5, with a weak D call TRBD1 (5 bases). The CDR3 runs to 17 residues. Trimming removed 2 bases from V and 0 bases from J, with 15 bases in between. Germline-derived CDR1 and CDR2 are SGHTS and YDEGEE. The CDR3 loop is CASSFVGPLNSNQPQHF. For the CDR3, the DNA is TGTGCCAGCAGCTTTGTGGGGCCCCTCAATAGCAATCAGCCCCAGCATTTT. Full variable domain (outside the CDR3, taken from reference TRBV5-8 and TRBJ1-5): EAGVTQSPTHLIKTRGQQATLRCSPISGHTSVYWYQQALGLGLQFLLWYDEGEERNRGNFPPRFSGRQFPNYSSELNVNALELEDSALYLCASSFVGPLNSNQPQHFGDGTRLSIL.

The chain's CDR3 is CASSSMKISMNTEAFF. CDR3 nucleotides: TGTGCCAGCAGTTCGATGAAGATTAGCATGAACACTGAAGCTTTCTTT. The chain is built from TRBV6-6 and TRBJ1-1; no clear D gene. Deletions cut 4 bases from V and 0 bases from J, with 15 bases between. CDR3 size: 16 residues. Germline-derived CDR1 and CDR2 are MNHNY and SVGAGI (reference sequence).

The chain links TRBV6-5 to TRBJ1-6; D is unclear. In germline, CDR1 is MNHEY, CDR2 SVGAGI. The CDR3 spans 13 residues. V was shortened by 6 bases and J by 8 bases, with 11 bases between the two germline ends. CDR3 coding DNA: TGTGCCAGCAGCCGAACGGGGTATTCACCCCTCCACTTT. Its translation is CASSRTGYSPLHF.

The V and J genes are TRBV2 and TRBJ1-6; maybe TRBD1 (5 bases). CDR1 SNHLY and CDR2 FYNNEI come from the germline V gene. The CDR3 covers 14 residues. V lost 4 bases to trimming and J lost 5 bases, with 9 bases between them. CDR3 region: CASSGGANNSPLHF. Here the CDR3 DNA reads TGTGCCAGCAGTGGTGGGGCTAATAATTCACCCCTCCACTTT.